What follows are 32 T cell receptor beta chains derived from one specimen sequenced in a study of identical twins. TCRdb reprocessed the 5' RACE reads via MiXCR and lists one record per CDR3 protein. The sample records a few hundred thousand distinct CDR3 sequences, about 11% being singletons. The sequenced sample consisted of memory T cells sorted from blood. These receptors were collected from a man aged 45-65 years in good health.

In its sample, this clonotype was seen a few times. The gene calls are TRBV7-9 and TRBJ1-6; D remains ambiguous. Germline CDR1 is SEHNR and CDR2 is FQNEAQ (reference sequence). The CDR3 has 12 amino acids. The germline V and J ends were trimmed by 5 bases and 5 bases, with 4 bases remaining between them. The CDR3 coding sequence is TGTGCCAGCAGCCACAATAATTCACCCCTCCACTTT. Translated, it gives CASSHNNSPLHF. The full variable domain, with the rest looked up from reference TRBV7-9 and TRBJ1-6, is DTGVSQNPRHKITKRGQNVTFRCDPISEHNRLYWYRQTLGQGPEFLTYFQNEAQLEKSRLLSDRFSAERPKGSFSTLEIQRTEQGDSAMYLCASSHNNSPLHFGNGTRLTVT.

The V and J genes are TRBV4-3 and TRBJ2-4; D gene uncertain. V was shortened by 2 bases and J by 4 bases, with 6 bases between the two germline ends. Looked up from germline, CDR1 is LGHNA and CDR2 is YSLEER. This CDR3 spans 13 amino acids. The chain's CDR3 is CASSQTRKNIQYF. The CDR3 bases are TGCGCCAGCAGCCAAACGAGAAAAAACATTCAGTACTTC.

In its sample, this clonotype was seen many times. The genes are TRBV6-1 and TRBJ1-5; D may be TRBD1 (5 bases). The germline gives CDR1 MNHNS, CDR2 SASEGT. V was pared by 4 bases and J by 2 bases, with 9 bases between. CDR3 length: 14 amino acids. CDR3 protein: CASSGGGRNQPQHF. DNA of the CDR3: TGTGCCAGCAGTGGGGGGGGTCGCAATCAGCCCCAGCATTTT.

In its sample, this clonotype was seen a few times. The rearrangement uses TRBV11-2 and TRBJ2-1; 10 bases match TRBD2. Germline CDR1 SGHAT, CDR2 FQNNGV. CDR3 length equals 14 residues. Trimming cost V 3 bases and J 7 bases; bases outside gene matches: 3. DNA for the CDR3: TGTGCCAGCAGCTTCAGCGGGGGGGTAAATGAGCAGTTCTTC. It encodes CASSFSGGVNEQFF. Full variable domain (outside the CDR3, taken from reference TRBV11-2 and TRBJ2-1): EAGVAQSPRYKIIEKRQSVAFWCNPISGHATLYWYQQILGQGPKLLIQFQNNGVVDDSQLPKDRFSAERLKGVDSTLKIQPAKLEDSAVYLCASSFSGGVNEQFFGPGTRLTVL.

This clonotype occurred many times. The chain combines TRBV18 with TRBJ2-7, with D unclear. CDR1 and CDR2 (germline): KGHSH, LQKENI. This CDR3 has 13 amino acids. Trimming took off 2 bases at V and 3 bases at J, with 8 bases between the two ends. CDR3 nucleotide sequence: TGTGCCAGCTCACCATCCGCAGACTACGAGCAGTACTTC. Translation: CASSPSADYEQYF. Full variable domain (missing parts from reference TRBV18 and TRBJ2-7): NAGVMQNPRHLVRRRGQEARLRCSPMKGHSHVYWYRQLPEEGLKFMVYLQKENIIDESGMPKERFSAEFPKEGPSILRIQQVVRGDSAAYFCASSPSADYEQYFGPGTRLTVT.

This clonotype was detected only a few times. Here the CDR3 DNA reads TGCGCCAGCAGCCAAGGGACGAACACTGAAGCTTTCTTT. Its protein is CASSQGTNTEAFF. The V call is TRBV4-1, the J call TRBJ1-1; no reliable D call. The V gene lost 1 base and the J gene lost 1 base, with 4 bases spanning the gap. CDR3 length: 13 amino acids. The germline CDR1 and CDR2 sequences are MGHRA and YSYEKL.

The chain links TRBV7-6 to TRBJ2-2, with D hard to call. This CDR3 has 15 amino acids. Trimming left V 3 bases short and J 0 bases short, with 8 bases between. Germline V gives CDR1 SGHVS, CDR2 FNYEAQ. As DNA, the CDR3 is TGTGCCAGCAGCTTGTGGGTTGCGAACACCGGGGAGCTGTTTTTT. Amino acids: CASSLWVANTGELFF.

This clonotype was recorded many times. At one boundary the junction diverges from the germline segment, which might be a read error. The J gene is TRBJ2-1, the V gene TRBV4-3, with TRBD1 as a possible D gene (6 bases). The CDR3 runs 13 residues. Germline CDR1 reads LGHNA; CDR2 reads YSLEER. As DNA, the CDR3 is TGCGCCAGCAGCCAAGATAGGAGAGGGGGTACGGTCTTC. This encodes CASSQDRRGGTVF.

This clonotype was counted many times. V usage is TRBV20-1 and J usage is TRBJ1-1; D call uncertain. Trimming took off 0 bases at V and 9 bases at J, with 11 bases between the two ends. The CDR3 runs 12 residues. Germline V gives CDR1 DFQATT, CDR2 SNEGSKA (reference sequence). CDR3 protein: CSARDRPGQAFF. CDR3 DNA sequence: TGCAGTGCTAGAGATAGGCCAGGACAAGCTTTCTTT.

This clonotype was seen many times. The chain carries TRBV7-8 and TRBJ2-5; D may match TRBD1 or TRBD2 (6 bases each). V was shortened by 5 bases and J by 7 bases, with 17 bases between the two germline ends. This CDR3 is built from 14 residues. CDR1 SGHVS and CDR2 FQNEAQ come from the germline V gene. The chain's CDR3 is CASSQGGNRRTQYF. CDR3 coding DNA: TGTGCCAGCAGCCAAGGGGGGAACCGGAGGACCCAGTACTTC. Looking up the rest from reference TRBV7-8 and TRBJ2-5 gives the full variable domain: GAGVSQSPRYKVAKRGQDVALRCDPISGHVSLFWYQQALGQGPEFLTYFQNEAQLDKSGLPSDRFFAERPEGSVSTLKIQRTQQEDSAVYLCASSQGGNRRTQYFGPGTRLLVL.

The sample holds many counts of this clonotype. The J gene is TRBJ2-3, the V gene TRBV5-1; 8 positions match TRBD2. CDR1 and CDR2 (germline): SGHRS, YFSETQ. The CDR3 is 15 residues long. V trimming: 4 bases; J trimming: 0 bases; junction bases outside the gene matches: 4. The CDR3 here is CASSLGGVSTDTQYF. The DNA of the CDR3 is TGCGCCAGCAGCCTCGGGGGGGTTAGCACAGATACGCAGTATTTT.

This clonotype was detected ten times or more. The chain is built from TRBV20-1 and TRBJ2-3, with 7 bases fitting TRBD2. This CDR3 is 13 amino acids long. Germline V lookup: CDR1 DFQATT, CDR2 SNEGSKA (reference sequence). V shed 6 bases and J 2 bases; nucleotides not matched to a gene: 5. The CDR3, as DNA: TGCAGTGCGGGGGGGTTGTCCACAGATACGCAGTATTTT. The encoded protein is CSAGGLSTDTQYF.

This clonotype has a count of ten or more. The J gene is TRBJ2-3, the V gene TRBV20-1; 9 positions agree with TRBD1. Germline V CDR1 and CDR2: DFQATT, SNEGSKA (reference sequence). Trimming took 2 bases from V and 5 from J; bases not matched to a gene: 11. The CDR3 spans 16 residues. The CDR3 is CSARFSWDRAVDTQYF. The CDR3 DNA reads as TGCAGTGCTAGATTCTCGTGGGACAGGGCAGTAGATACGCAGTATTTT.

There are many counts of this clonotype. The gene calls are TRBV11-3 and TRBJ2-1; TRBD2 matches 10 bases. J gave up 7 bases and V 4 bases, and 4 bases lay outside the gene matches. Germline CDR1 and CDR2: SGHNT and YENEEA. This CDR3 is 14 amino acids long. CDR3: CASSSRTSGNEQFF. Here the CDR3 DNA reads TGTGCCAGCAGCTCACGGACTAGCGGAAATGAGCAGTTCTTC.

Ten or more counts support this clonotype. The V and J genes are TRBV6-5 and TRBJ1-5; 9 bases match TRBD1. Germline CDR1 MNHEY, CDR2 SVGAGI. Trimming removed 0 bases from V and 5 bases from J; junction bases left unmatched: 5. CDR3 length: 16 amino acids. The chain's CDR3 is CASSYSKGTGYQPQHF. CDR3 nucleotides: TGTGCCAGCAGTTACTCGAAAGGGACAGGGTATCAGCCCCAGCATTTT.

In its sample, this clonotype was seen a few times. The chain carries TRBV5-5 and TRBJ2-2, with a tentative D call TRBD2 (6 bases). The CDR3 has 14 residues. Between the trimmed V and J ends, which lost 8 bases and 2 bases, there was a span of 13 bases. CDR1 and CDR2 (germline): SGHKS, YYEKEE (reference sequence). The DNA of the CDR3 is TGTGCCAGTCGTATAGCGGTAAACACCGGGGAGCTGTTTTTT. Translated: CASRIAVNTGELFF.

This clonotype came up many times. The chain combines TRBV19 with TRBJ2-3, with D hard to call. CDR3 length: 14 amino acids. Germline V gene lookup returns CDR1 LNHDA and CDR2 SQIVND (reference sequence). V was trimmed by 3 bases and J by 0 bases, leaving 7 bases between them. As DNA, the CDR3 is TGTGCCAGTAGTATTAGTGCGAGCACAGATACGCAGTATTTT. Its protein is CASSISASTDTQYF. The whole variable domain, remainder taken from reference TRBV19 and TRBJ2-3, is DGGITQSPKYLFRKEGQNVTLSCEQNLNHDAMYWYRQDPGQGLRLIYYSQIVNDFQKGDIAEGYSVSREKKESFPLTVTSAQKNPTAFYLCASSISASTDTQYFGPGTRLTVL.

This clonotype has just a few counts. The chain couples TRBV7-8 to TRBJ2-2; D perhaps matches TRBD1 (5 bases). V lost 5 bases to trimming and J lost 0 bases, with 13 bases between them. Germline-derived CDR1 and CDR2 are SGHVS and FQNEAQ. The CDR3 runs to 16 residues. CDR3: CASSLYRNTNTGELFF. CDR3 DNA: TGTGCCAGCAGCCTTTACAGGAATACGAACACCGGGGAGCTGTTTTTT.

A few counts support this clonotype. This sequence joins TRBV20-1 and TRBJ1-1, with 7 nucleotides matching TRBD1. Germline-derived CDR1 and CDR2 are DFQATT and SNEGSKA (reference sequence). This CDR3 region has 14 residues. With 3 bases clipped from V and 4 bases from J, the junction kept 8 bases outside the gene matches. The chain's CDR3 is CSASERQGTTEAFF. DNA for the CDR3: TGCAGTGCTAGCGAACGACAGGGCACCACTGAAGCTTTCTTT.

In this sample, this clonotype turned up many times. J is TRBJ2-4 and V is TRBV7-9, with no clear D. CDR1 SEHNR and CDR2 FQNEAQ come from the germline V gene (reference sequence). V dropped 5 bases and J dropped 3 bases, with 20 bases sitting between them. The CDR3 spans 17 residues. The CDR3 DNA sequence: TGTGCCAGCAGCAGCTTAGGCCTACTCGTGGGCAAAAACATTCAGTACTTC. It encodes CASSSLGLLVGKNIQYF.

In this sample, this clonotype turned up a few times. The CDR3 DNA follows: TGTGCCAGCAGCCAAGTCTTGGGGGCCAGTGAAGCTTTCTTT. This sequence encodes CASSQVLGASEAFF. The chain links TRBV14 to TRBJ1-1; D might be TRBD1 (6 bases). The V and J ends lost 1 base and 7 bases respectively, with 13 bases between them. In germline, CDR1 is SGHDN, CDR2 FVKESK. The CDR3 runs 14 residues.

This clonotype has just a few counts. The gene calls are TRBV10-3 and TRBJ2-5; D ambiguous. Germline values: CDR1 ENHRY, CDR2 SYGVKD. The CDR3 covers 12 residues. V shed 3 bases and J shed 5 bases, with 7 bases lying between them. The CDR3 loop reads CAISEPRETQYF. In DNA form, the CDR3 reads TGTGCCATCAGTGAACCTCGGGAGACCCAGTACTTC.

This clonotype occurred many times. CDR3 bases: TGCGCCAGCAGCCAGGAACCACAACAGGTGTTCAATGAAAAACTGTTTTTT. The encoded protein is CASSQEPQQVFNEKLFF. The rearrangement links TRBV4-3 to TRBJ1-4; tentative D call: TRBD1 (5 bases). V lost 3 bases, J lost 5 bases, and 19 bases lay in between. The CDR3 is made up of 17 amino acids. Germline-derived CDR1 and CDR2 are LGHNA and YSLEER.

This clonotype was seen more than once but under ten times. The chain links TRBV19 to TRBJ1-1; no reliable D call. V was pared by 7 bases and J by 1 base, with 16 bases between. Germline-derived CDR1 and CDR2 are LNHDA and SQIVND (reference sequence). The CDR3 spans 15 residues. DNA of the CDR3: TGTGCCAGTAAGTTAGGGTTTGTGGGGAACACTGAAGCTTTCTTT. As protein: CASKLGFVGNTEAFF. Full variable domain (outside the CDR3, taken from reference TRBV19 and TRBJ1-1): DGGITQSPKYLFRKEGQNVTLSCEQNLNHDAMYWYRQDPGQGLRLIYYSQIVNDFQKGDIAEGYSVSREKKESFPLTVTSAQKNPTAFYLCASKLGFVGNTEAFFGQGTRLTVV.

Ten or more counts support this clonotype. The V gene is TRBV6-5, the J gene TRBJ2-2, with 7 bases lining up with TRBD2. The CDR3 sequence is 16 residues long. The ends lost 4 bases at V and 0 bases at J; junction bases unmatched: 5. The germline V gene encodes CDR1 MNHEY and CDR2 SVGAGI. The CDR3 region has the DNA TGTGCCAGCAGTTTCCGGGGACTACCGAACACCGGGGAGCTGTTTTTT. Protein sequence: CASSFRGLPNTGELFF.

At least ten counts were recorded for this clonotype. The chain joins TRBV11-3 to TRBJ2-3; D might be TRBD1 (5 bases). This CDR3 spans 14 amino acids. The germline V gene has CDR1 SGHNT and CDR2 YENEEA. Trimming left V 0 bases short and J 6 bases short, with 10 bases between. The CDR3 is CASSLDGAADTQYF. CDR3 bases: TGTGCCAGCAGCTTAGATGGGGCGGCCGATACGCAGTATTTT.

Only a few counts were recorded for this clonotype. This chain joins TRBV29-1 and TRBJ2-7; the match to TRBD1 covers 10 bases. The junction had 4 bases not matched to a gene; V was cut back by 6 bases and J by 2 bases. The CDR3 contains 13 residues. Germline values: CDR1 SQVTM, CDR2 ANQGSEA. CDR3 in amino acids: CSVRTGGAYEQYF. The DNA of the CDR3 is TGCAGCGTCCGGACAGGGGGGGCCTACGAGCAGTACTTC.

V is TRBV7-6 and J is TRBJ2-7, with 11 bases that match TRBD2. V shed 2 bases, J shed 6 bases, and the junction held 9 bases outside the gene matches. This CDR3 is built from 16 residues. Germline CDR1 SGHVS, CDR2 FNYEAQ. This CDR3 is CASSLLAGGSSAEQYF. The DNA for the CDR3 is TGTGCCAGCAGCTTACTAGCGGGAGGATCCTCCGCCGAGCAGTACTTC.

This clonotype was counted between two and nine times. This rearrangement joins TRBV15 to TRBJ2-7; perhaps TRBD2 as D (5 bases). CDR3 size: 15 residues. CDR1 LNHNV and CDR2 YYDKDF come from the germline V gene (reference sequence). V lost 5 bases and J lost 4, with 18 bases in between. CDR3 region: CATSPSFGPGYEQYF. The CDR3 DNA follows: TGTGCCACCAGCCCCTCCTTTGGCCCGGGGTACGAGCAGTACTTC.

This clonotype has a handful of counts. The chain has TRBV20-1 and TRBJ2-6; no clear D. V lost 4 bases and J 0 bases, leaving 4 bases between the germline ends. This CDR3 is built from 13 residues. Germline lookup yields CDR1 DFQATT and CDR2 SNEGSKA (reference sequence). CDR3 nucleotide sequence: TGCAGTGCTATAGCCTCTGGGGCCAACGTCCTGACTTTC. As protein: CSAIASGANVLTF.

This clonotype was counted a few times. J is TRBJ2-5 and V is TRBV5-1; D possibly corresponds to TRBD1 (5 bases). From germline, CDR1 is SGHRS and CDR2 YFSETQ. Trimming stripped 2 bases from V and 5 bases from J, with 10 bases between. The CDR3 is 13 residues long. The CDR3 loop reads CASSFRVGETQYF. DNA for the CDR3: TGCGCCAGCAGCTTCAGGGTCGGGGAGACCCAGTACTTC. Supplemented by reference TRBV5-1 and TRBJ2-5, the full variable domain reads KAGVTQTPRYLIKTRGQQVTLSCSPISGHRSVSWYQQTPGQGLQFLFEYFSETQRNKGNFPGRFSGRQFSNSRSEMNVSTLELGDSALYLCASSFRVGETQYFGPGTRLLVL.

Here the CDR3 reads CASSLGQGTNTWEKLFF. The DNA for the CDR3 is TGTGCCAGCAGTTTAGGGCAGGGGACGAATACGTGGGAAAAACTGTTTTTT. The chain uses TRBV28 and TRBJ1-4; the D gene is possibly TRBD1 (6 bases). The CDR3 contains 17 residues. CDR1 MDHEN and CDR2 SYDVKM come from the germline V gene. The ends were cut back, 2 bases at V and 8 bases at J, with 21 bases in the middle. The variable domain in full, completed from reference TRBV28 and TRBJ1-4, reads DVKVTQSSRYLVKRTGEKVFLECVQDMDHENMFWYRQDPGLGLRLIYFSYDVKMKEKGDIPEGYSVSREKKERFSLILESASTNQTSMYLCASSLGQGTNTWEKLFFGSGTQLSVL.